Here is one T cell receptor (beta chain) with its context. Its antigen is not known. This CDR3 comprises 19 residues. Per germline, CDR1 SGHNT and CDR2 YYREEE (reference sequence). J lost 7 bases, V lost 2 bases, and 18 bases had no gene match. PCR was performed using 60 Vbeta and 13 Jbeta primers. This table comes from immunoSEQ multiplex PCR, and its TCRdb copy is limited to in-frame clones, with some not included. The sample records approximately 50,000 clones, around 81% being singletons. This sample was taken from a study of cytomegalovirus exposure and HLA in healthy donors. Study-level information: Roughly 89 million unique TCR sequences came from HLA-typed donors in an early release.

General study findings and limits: A later analysis reported that several of the most significant clusters appeared to be linked to common viral pathogens, among them Epstein-Barr virus. In vitro data verified three CMV-associated chains as specific for CMV antigens.

Sequencing was performed on PBMCs. The TCR originated in a boy aged 10-17 years in good health and CMV-seropositive. This chain joins TRBV5-4 and TRBJ2-5; 12 bases map to TRBD2. The CDR3 region is CASSLPYPSGGAVQATQYF. The DNA of the CDR3 is TGTGCCAGCAGCTTACCCTATCCTAGCGGGGGGGCGGTTCAGGCGACCCAGTACTTC.